This paragraph covers one T cell receptor (beta chain) sequence. This record belongs to a study of human thymus T cells. Sequencing was performed with immunoSEQ multiplex PCR; in TCRdb, only in-frame clones are kept and a portion is missing. This table has about 78,000 clones, just over 95% appearing once. Surgeons resected thymus tissue during corrective heart surgery. The V end was cut by 3 bases, the J end by 0 bases, with 12 bases between. This CDR3 contains 17 residues. Per germline, CDR1 MNHEY and CDR2 SMNVEV (reference sequence). Sequences were obtained from thymus tissue. V gene TRBV27 combines with J gene TRBJ1-6; D is ambiguous. This sequence was found in a boy younger than two with a congenital heart defect but otherwise immunologically healthy. The CDR3 reads CASSFGAPFSYNSPLHF. The CDR3 nucleotides are TGTGCCAGCAGTTTCGGTGCCCCCTTCTCCTATAATTCACCCCTCCACTTT.